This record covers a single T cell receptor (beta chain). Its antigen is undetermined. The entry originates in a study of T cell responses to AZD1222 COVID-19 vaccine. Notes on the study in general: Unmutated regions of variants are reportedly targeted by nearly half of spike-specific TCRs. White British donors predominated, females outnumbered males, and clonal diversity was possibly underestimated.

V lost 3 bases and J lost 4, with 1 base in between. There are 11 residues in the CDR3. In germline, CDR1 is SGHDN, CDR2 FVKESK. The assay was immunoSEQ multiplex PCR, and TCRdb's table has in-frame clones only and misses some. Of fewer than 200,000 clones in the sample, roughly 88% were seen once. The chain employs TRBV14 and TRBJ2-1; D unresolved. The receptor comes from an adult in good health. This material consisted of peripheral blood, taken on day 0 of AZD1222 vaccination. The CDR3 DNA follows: TGTGCCAGCAGCCATTACAATGAGCAGTTCTTC. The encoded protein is CASSHYNEQFF.